Below, 22 T cell receptor beta chains from the same sample are listed, as sequenced in a study of control samples from healthy donors and cancer patients. TCRdb keeps only in-frame clones here, not all; method: immunoSEQ multiplex PCR. Among about 120,000 clones, 80% to 90% were seen once, and the ten largest hold 9.5% to 13%. Sample: blood. These receptors were taken from a man under 40 in good health.

The chain has TRBV18 and TRBJ2-5, with TRBD2 identical over 14 bases. This CDR3 contains 16 residues. With 3 bases clipped from V and 5 bases from J, the junction kept 5 bases outside the gene matches. Germline CDR1 reads KGHSH; CDR2 reads LQKENI. CDR3 amino acids: CASSPTSGGAYETQYF. As DNA, the CDR3 is TGTGCCAGCTCACCGACTAGCGGGGGGGCGTATGAGACCCAGTACTTC.

This rearrangement joins TRBV30 to TRBJ2-2, with D uncertain. The CDR3 consists of 14 residues. The germline V gene has CDR1 GTSNPN and CDR2 SVGIG (reference sequence). The V end lost 0 bases, the J end lost 5 bases, and 10 bases lay between the germline ends. CDR3 protein: CAWSVEGSTGELFF. CDR3 nucleotide sequence: TGTGCCTGGAGTGTAGAAGGGTCGACCGGGGAGCTGTTTTTT.

This chain connects TRBV28 to TRBJ1-5, with no clear D. The CDR3 runs to 16 residues. Germline CDR1 and CDR2: MDHEN and SYDVKM. V gave up 2 bases and J gave up 7 bases, with 18 bases separating them. Here the CDR3 reads CASSLHHGQVEQPQHF. CDR3 sequence (DNA): TGTGCCAGCAGTTTACATCATGGCCAGGTAGAGCAGCCCCAGCATTTT.

The sample holds a few counts of this clone. The chain uses TRBV30 and TRBJ1-2, with TRBD1 matching 8 bases. This CDR3 has 14 amino acids. V lost 2 bases, J lost 5 bases, and 7 bases stayed unmatched. CDR1 and CDR2 (germline): GTSNPN, SVGIG (reference sequence). CDR3 nucleotides: TGTGCCTGGAGTTTTGAGACAGGGGATTATGGCTACACCTTC. This sequence encodes CAWSFETGDYGYTF.

This chain joins TRBV7-7 and TRBJ2-7; either TRBD1 or TRBD2 may supply D (5 bases each). This CDR3 has 13 amino acids. CDR1 and CDR2 from the germline V gene are SSHAT and FNYEAQ (reference sequence). V was shortened by 4 bases and J by 5 bases, with 12 bases between the two germline ends. The chain's CDR3 is CASSSGTSDEQYF. CDR3 nucleotide sequence: TGTGCCAGCAGCTCCGGGACCAGTGACGAGCAGTACTTC.

The chain joins TRBV5-1 to TRBJ1-2; 8 bases fit TRBD1. This CDR3 is 15 amino acids long. CDR1 and CDR2 from the germline V gene are SGHRS and YFSETQ. The V segment lost 0 bases and the J segment 5 bases; nucleotides outside the gene matches: 6. The CDR3 DNA reads as TGCGCCAGCAGCTTGGGACAGGGGCAGTATTATGGCTACACCTTC. Amino acids: CASSLGQGQYYGYTF.

This clone has just a few counts. The chain uses TRBV7-2 and TRBJ1-6; D gene ambiguous. The CDR3 consists of 13 residues. V was clipped by 3 bases and J by 7 bases, with 7 bases between them. Germline-derived CDR1 and CDR2 are SGHTA and FQGNSA. The CDR3 spells CASSLAENSPLHF. In DNA, the CDR3 is TGTGCCAGCAGCTTGGCAGAGAATTCACCCCTCCACTTT.

The CDR3 here is CASSLRQGGTGELFF. The CDR3 nucleotides are TGTGCCAGCAGCCTAAGACAGGGCGGTACCGGGGAGCTGTTTTTT. V is TRBV3-1 (or the pseudogene TRBV3-2) and J is TRBJ2-2; 7 nucleotides line up with TRBD1. Trimming cost V 4 bases and J 5 bases; bases outside gene matches: 7. The CDR3 has 15 amino acids. Germline-derived CDR1 and CDR2 are LGHDT and YNNKEL (reference sequence).

The CDR3: CASSTGGGAWETQYF. DNA for the CDR3: TGTGCCAGCAGCACCGGCGGGGGGGCCTGGGAGACCCAGTACTTC. This chain connects TRBV9 to TRBJ2-5, with 9 bases identical to TRBD2. J was trimmed by 5 bases and V by 4 bases; bases with no gene match: 9. The germline V gene encodes CDR1 SGDLS and CDR2 YYNGEE. The length of the CDR3 is 15 residues.

The table lists this clone with a count of one. The chain recombines TRBV20-1 with TRBJ2-7, with D unclear. The CDR3 has 16 amino acids. The germline V gene encodes CDR1 DFQATT and CDR2 SNEGSKA (reference sequence). V shed 3 bases and J shed 0 bases, with 18 bases lying between them. DNA for the CDR3: TGCAGTGCTAGTACACACGTTAGGGTTAGCTCCTACGAGCAGTACTTC. Translated, it gives CSASTHVRVSSYEQYF.

V gene TRBV19 combines with J gene TRBJ2-2; no clear D gene. The V gene lost 8 bases and the J gene lost 4 bases, with 17 bases spanning the gap. This CDR3 contains 15 residues. Germline V lookup: CDR1 LNHDA, CDR2 SQIVND (reference sequence). The CDR3 protein is CASGELDRRTGELFF. DNA of the CDR3: TGTGCCAGTGGGGAATTGGACCGCCGCACCGGGGAGCTGTTTTTT.

This chain joins TRBV9 and TRBJ2-7; D is perhaps TRBD1 (6 bases). V lost 3 bases, J lost 2 bases, and 12 bases lay in between. Per the germline V gene, CDR1 is SGDLS and CDR2 is YYNGEE. This CDR3 contains 14 residues. The CDR3 loop reads CASSAGVSPYEQYF. Written as DNA, the CDR3 is TGTGCCAGCAGCGCAGGGGTCTCACCCTACGAGCAGTACTTC.

The rearrangement uses TRBV5-5 and TRBJ2-6; no clear D gene. Germline lookup yields CDR1 SGHKS and CDR2 YYEKEE (reference sequence). CDR3 size: 14 residues. Trimming left V 0 bases short and J 2 bases short, with 3 bases between. The CDR3 DNA reads TGTGCCAGCAGCTTGGGAACTGGGGCCAACGTCCTGACTTTC. This sequence encodes CASSLGTGANVLTF.

This chain uses TRBV25-1 with TRBJ1-2, with D possibly matching TRBD1 (5 bases). The V and J ends lost 3 bases and 4 bases respectively, with 18 bases between them. This CDR3 spans 16 amino acids. The germline CDR1 and CDR2 sequences are MGHDK and SYGVNS. In DNA form, the CDR3 reads TGTGCCAGCAGTGACGACCGCCAGGGATTCCGCTATGGCTACACCTTC. It encodes CASSDDRQGFRYGYTF.

Notes on this clone: Other DNA sequences in the sample encode the same CDR3. This chain joins TRBV30 and TRBJ1-3, with D maybe TRBD1 (5 bases). V lost 2 bases to trimming and J lost 3 bases, with 11 bases between them. The CDR3 sequence is 14 residues long. Germline assignment: CDR1 GTSNPN and CDR2 SVGIG (reference sequence). For the CDR3, the DNA is TGTGCCTGGAGTTGGGGGGGAAGTGGAAACACCATATATTTT. Protein: CAWSWGGSGNTIYF.

In DNA form, the CDR3 reads TGTGCCAGCAGTTGGGGTCCTCAAGAGACCCAGTACTTC. Translating gives CASSWGPQETQYF. The J gene is TRBJ2-5, the V gene TRBV2, with D unresolved. The CDR3 spans 13 residues. V dropped 5 bases and J dropped 2 bases, with 9 bases sitting between them. Germline CDR1 reads SNHLY; CDR2 reads FYNNEI. Combining the CDR3 with reference TRBV2 and TRBJ2-5 gives the whole variable domain EPEVTQTPSHQVTQMGQEVILRCVPISNHLYFYWYRQILGQKVEFLVSFYNNEISEKSEIFDDQFSVERPDGSNFTLKIRSTKLEDSAMYFCASSWGPQETQYFGPGTRLLVL.

The chain combines TRBV6-1 with TRBJ2-2, with 11 bases matching TRBD1. The germline CDR1 and CDR2 sequences are MNHNS and SASEGT. The CDR3 consists of 16 residues. V shed 3 bases and J 7 bases; nucleotides not matched to a gene: 7. The CDR3 protein is CASSEDRGQRDGELFF. CDR3 DNA: TGTGCCAGCAGTGAGGACAGGGGGCAACGTGACGGGGAGCTGTTTTTT.

The CDR3 region is CASSLSRTGVVGQYF. CDR3 nucleotide sequence: TGTGCCAGCAGTTTATCACGGACAGGGGTGGTTGGGCAGTACTTC. The chain is built from TRBV27 and TRBJ2-7; 9 nucleotides agree with TRBD1. This CDR3 comprises 15 residues. CDR1 is MNHEY, CDR2 SMNVEV, per germline (reference sequence). V was pared by 0 bases and J by 9 bases, with 9 bases of the junction left unmatched.

This chain uses TRBV7-7 with TRBJ2-1; D remains unclear. The CDR3 is made up of 13 amino acids. From germline, CDR1 is SSHAT and CDR2 FNYEAQ (reference sequence). Between the trimmed V and J ends, which lost 3 bases and 5 bases, there was a span of 8 bases. For the CDR3, the DNA is TGTGCCAGCAGCTTGATGGGAAACAATGAGCAGTTCTTC. Protein sequence: CASSLMGNNEQFF. Full variable domain (rest looked up from reference TRBV7-7 and TRBJ2-1): GAGVSQSPRYKVTKRGQDVTLRCDPISSHATLYWYQQALGQGPEFLTYFNYEAQPDKSGLPSDRFSAERPEGSISTLTIQRTEQRDSAMYRCASSLMGNNEQFFGPGTRLTVL.

The J gene is TRBJ2-2, the V gene TRBV3-1 (or the pseudogene TRBV3-2); no definite D call. Trimming cost V 0 bases and J 6 bases, with 8 bases left between them. The CDR3 is 14 residues long. Germline values: CDR1 LGHDT, CDR2 YNNKEL (reference sequence). The CDR3 spells CASSQDLVAGELFF. DNA for the CDR3: TGTGCCAGCAGCCAAGATCTGGTAGCCGGGGAGCTGTTTTTT.

This chain links TRBV19 with TRBJ2-3, with unresolved D. Germline lookup yields CDR1 LNHDA and CDR2 SQIVND (reference sequence). This CDR3 region has 14 residues. V was shortened by 1 base and J by 2 bases, with 7 bases between the two germline ends. CDR3 in amino acids: CASSIGSLTDTQYF. CDR3 bases: TGTGCCAGTAGTATAGGGAGCCTCACAGATACGCAGTATTTT. Full variable domain (remainder filled in from reference TRBV19 and TRBJ2-3): DGGITQSPKYLFRKEGQNVTLSCEQNLNHDAMYWYRQDPGQGLRLIYYSQIVNDFQKGDIAEGYSVSREKKESFPLTVTSAQKNPTAFYLCASSIGSLTDTQYFGPGTRLTVL.

CDR3 DNA: TGTGCCAGCAGCCCGCGAGGGGGTGTTAGCGGGGAGCTGTTTTTT. Translating it yields CASSPRGGVSGELFF. This chain uses TRBV11-2 with TRBJ2-2, with D possibly being TRBD1 (6 bases). CDR1 and CDR2 (germline): SGHAT, FQNNGV. Deletions cut 5 bases from V and 7 bases from J, with 17 bases between. This CDR3 has 15 residues.